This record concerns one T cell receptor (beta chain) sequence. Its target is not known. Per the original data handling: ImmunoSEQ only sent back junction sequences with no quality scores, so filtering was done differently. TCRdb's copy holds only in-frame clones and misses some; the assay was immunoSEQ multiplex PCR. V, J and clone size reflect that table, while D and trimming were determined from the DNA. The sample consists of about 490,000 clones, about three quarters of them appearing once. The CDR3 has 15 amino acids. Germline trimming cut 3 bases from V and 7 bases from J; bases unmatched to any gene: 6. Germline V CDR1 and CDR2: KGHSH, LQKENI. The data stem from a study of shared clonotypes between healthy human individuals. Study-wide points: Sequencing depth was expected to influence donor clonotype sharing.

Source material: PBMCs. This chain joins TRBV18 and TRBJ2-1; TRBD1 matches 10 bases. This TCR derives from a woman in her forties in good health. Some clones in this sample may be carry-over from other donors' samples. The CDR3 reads CASSPGQGGENEQFF. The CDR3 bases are TGTGCCAGCTCACCCGGACAGGGGGGGGAAAATGAGCAGTTCTTC.